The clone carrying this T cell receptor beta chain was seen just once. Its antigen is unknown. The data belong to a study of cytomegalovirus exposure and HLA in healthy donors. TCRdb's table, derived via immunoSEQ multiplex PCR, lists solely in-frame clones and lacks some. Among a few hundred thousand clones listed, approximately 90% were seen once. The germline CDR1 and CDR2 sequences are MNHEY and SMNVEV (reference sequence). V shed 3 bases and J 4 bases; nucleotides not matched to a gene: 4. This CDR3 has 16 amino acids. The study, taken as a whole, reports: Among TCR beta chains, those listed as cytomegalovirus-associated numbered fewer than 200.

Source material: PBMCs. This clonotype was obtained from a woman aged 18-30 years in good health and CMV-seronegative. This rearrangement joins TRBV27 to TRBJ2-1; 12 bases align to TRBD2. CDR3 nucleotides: TGTGCCAGCAGTTTTCACGGACTAGCGGGATACAATGAGCAGTTCTTC. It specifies CASSFHGLAGYNEQFF.